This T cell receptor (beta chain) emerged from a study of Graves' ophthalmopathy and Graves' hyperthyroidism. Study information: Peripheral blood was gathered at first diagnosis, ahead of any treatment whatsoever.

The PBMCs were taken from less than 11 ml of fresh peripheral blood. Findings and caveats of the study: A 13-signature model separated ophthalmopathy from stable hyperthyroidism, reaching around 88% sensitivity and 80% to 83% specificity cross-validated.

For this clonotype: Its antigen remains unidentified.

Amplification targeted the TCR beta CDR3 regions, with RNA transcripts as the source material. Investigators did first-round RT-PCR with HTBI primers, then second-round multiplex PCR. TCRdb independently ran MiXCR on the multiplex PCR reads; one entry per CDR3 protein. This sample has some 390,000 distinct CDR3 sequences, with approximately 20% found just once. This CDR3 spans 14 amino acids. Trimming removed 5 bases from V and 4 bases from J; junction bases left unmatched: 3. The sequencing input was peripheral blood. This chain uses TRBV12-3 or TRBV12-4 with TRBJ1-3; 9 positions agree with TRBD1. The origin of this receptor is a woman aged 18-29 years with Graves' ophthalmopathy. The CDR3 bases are TGTGCCAGCAGTCGAACAGGGGGCGGAAACACCATATATTTT. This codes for CASSRTGGGNTIYF.